Below are 18 T cell receptor beta chains sequenced from a single sample in a study of response to subunit inactivated influenza vaccine. TCRdb re-derived calls from the RT-PCR reads in MiXCR, one entry per CDR3 protein. Here the sample spans more than 200,000 distinct CDR3 sequences, 12% being singletons. Source: non-naive T cells sorted from PBMCs, taken roughly 15 days before vaccination. The origin of the receptors is a man in his fifties who received an inactivated influenza vaccine.

There are many counts of this clonotype. The chain has TRBV6-1 and TRBJ2-2; D not certain. Trimming took 4 bases from V and 2 from J, leaving 11 bases between them. In germline, CDR1 is MNHNS, CDR2 SASEGT. The CDR3 totals 15 residues. DNA of the CDR3: TGTGCCAGCAGTGTTGGCAGCCTCAACACCGGGGAGCTGTTTTTT. This gives the protein CASSVGSLNTGELFF.

A few counts support this clonotype. V usage is TRBV5-6 and J usage is TRBJ2-7; no clear D. Germline values: CDR1 SGHDT, CDR2 YYEEEE. CDR3 size: 11 residues. V shed 5 bases and J shed 0 bases, with 3 bases lying between them. The CDR3 spells CASRSSYEQYF. DNA of the CDR3: TGTGCCAGCAGGAGCTCCTACGAGCAGTACTTC.

This clonotype came up many times. The chain links TRBV5-6 to TRBJ2-7; no firm D call. CDR1 and CDR2 from the germline V gene are SGHDT and YYEEEE. V shed 0 bases and J shed 4 bases, with 11 bases lying between them. The CDR3 is 14 residues long. The CDR3: CASSLGHLPYEQYF. CDR3 nucleotides: TGTGCCAGCAGCTTGGGACACCTACCTTACGAGCAGTACTTC.

This rearrangement joins TRBV20-1 to TRBJ2-7; 7 nucleotides align to TRBD1. This CDR3 has 12 residues. With 5 bases clipped from V and 3 bases from J, the junction kept 4 bases outside the gene matches. CDR1 is DFQATT and CDR2 is SNEGSKA in the germline V gene (reference sequence). CDR3 loop: CSADNRGYEQYF. As DNA, the CDR3 is TGCAGTGCTGATAACAGGGGCTACGAGCAGTACTTC.

This clonotype occurred a few times. The CDR3 protein is CSAADIHSNQPQHF. The DNA of the CDR3 is TGCAGTGCGGCGGACATTCATAGCAATCAGCCCCAGCATTTT. The chain links TRBV20-1 to TRBJ1-5; a possible D gene is TRBD1 (5 bases). The CDR3 extends over 14 amino acids. The V gene's germline CDR1 is DFQATT and CDR2 SNEGSKA (reference sequence). Trimming removed 6 bases from V and 0 bases from J, with 12 bases in between.

The chain couples TRBV15 to TRBJ2-5, with 7 bases matching TRBD1. The CDR3 length is 16 residues. Germline CDR1 is LNHNV and CDR2 is YYDKDF (reference sequence). Trimming at V came to 3 bases and at J to 1 base, leaving 8 bases not matched to a gene. CDR3 protein: CATSRSSRQGQETQYF. The CDR3, as DNA: TGTGCCACCAGCAGGAGCTCTCGACAGGGCCAAGAGACCCAGTACTTC.

CDR3 sequence (DNA): TGTGCCAGCAGCCCCCTAAGCGGGAGGGCCCTCGAGACCCAGTACTTC. This gives the protein CASSPLSGRALETQYF. The rearrangement links TRBV3-1 to TRBJ2-5; 10 nucleotides match TRBD2. This CDR3 contains 16 residues. In germline, CDR1 is LGHDT, CDR2 YNNKEL (reference sequence). After removal of 4 bases from V and 5 bases from J, the junction contained 10 bases not matched to a gene.

This clonotype was recorded a few times. The J gene is TRBJ2-1, the V gene TRBV7-8, with 11 positions matching TRBD2. The CDR3 consists of 15 residues. CDR1 is SGHVS and CDR2 is FQNEAQ in the germline V gene. Germline trimming cut 5 bases from V and 6 bases from J; bases unmatched to any gene: 6. CDR3 sequence reads: CASSLGGLAVNEQFF. The DNA of the CDR3 is TGTGCCAGCAGCCTCGGGGGACTAGCGGTCAATGAGCAGTTCTTC.

The V call is TRBV7-9, the J call TRBJ2-3; D unclear. Trimming shortened V by 5 bases and J by 0 bases, and 15 bases separated the two germline ends. The CDR3 length is 16 residues. Germline-derived CDR1 and CDR2 are SEHNR and FQNEAQ (reference sequence). DNA of the CDR3: TGTGCCAGCAGCCCGCGACTGAGCGCTAGCACAGATACGCAGTATTTT. This codes for CASSPRLSASTDTQYF.

In this sample, this clonotype turned up a few times. In DNA, the CDR3 is TGCAGTGCTATTCCAAGGTCCCCTAGCGGGAATCAATACGAGCAGTACTTC. Protein: CSAIPRSPSGNQYEQYF. The chain recombines TRBV20-1 with TRBJ2-7, with 9 bases aligning to TRBD2. Germline CDR1 reads DFQATT; CDR2 reads SNEGSKA (reference sequence). Trimming took 4 bases from V and 4 from J; bases not matched to a gene: 17. This CDR3 spans 17 amino acids.

This clonotype was seen at least ten times. CDR3: CASNPGAETQYF. CDR3 coding DNA: TGCGCCAGCAACCCAGGAGCGGAGACCCAGTACTTC. This chain joins TRBV5-1 and TRBJ2-5; D gene uncertain. V lost 6 bases to trimming and J lost 5 bases, with 11 bases between them. Germline CDR1 is SGHRS and CDR2 is YFSETQ. The CDR3 contains 12 residues.

This clonotype was observed many times. This rearrangement joins TRBV20-1 to TRBJ2-1, with 8 bases that match TRBD2. The CDR3 has 16 amino acids. Germline lookup yields CDR1 DFQATT and CDR2 SNEGSKA (reference sequence). Trimming at V came to 6 bases and at J to 0 bases, leaving 10 bases not matched to a gene. CDR3 nucleotide sequence: TGCAGTGCCCCCGGGGTAGCGGGAAGCTCCTACAATGAGCAGTTCTTC. It specifies CSAPGVAGSSYNEQFF.

This chain connects TRBV5-5 to TRBJ2-7; possibly TRBD2 for D (5 bases). The germline V gene has CDR1 SGHKS and CDR2 YYEKEE (reference sequence). The CDR3 sequence is 14 residues long. Deletions cut 2 bases from V and 0 bases from J, with 9 bases between. This CDR3 is CASSLVGISYEQYF. In nucleotides, the CDR3 is TGTGCCAGCAGCTTAGTCGGGATCTCCTACGAGCAGTACTTC.

The chain combines TRBV7-9 with TRBJ1-4, with D perhaps TRBD1 (5 bases). This CDR3 contains 15 residues. Trimming stripped 4 bases from V and 3 bases from J, with 12 bases between. The V gene's germline CDR1 is SEHNR and CDR2 FQNEAQ (reference sequence). The CDR3, as DNA: TGTGCCAGCAGCTCTTATGGGGCCTCTAATGAAAAACTGTTTTTT. Translated: CASSSYGASNEKLFF. Full variable domain (outside the CDR3, taken from reference TRBV7-9 and TRBJ1-4): DTGVSQNPRHKITKRGQNVTFRCDPISEHNRLYWYRQTLGQGPEFLTYFQNEAQLEKSRLLSDRFSAERPKGSFSTLEIQRTEQGDSAMYLCASSSYGASNEKLFFGSGTQLSVL.

This clonotype was recorded a few times. The rearrangement links TRBV27 to TRBJ1-5; tentative D call: TRBD1 (6 bases). CDR1 and CDR2 (germline): MNHEY, SMNVEV (reference sequence). Trimming took off 1 base at V and 7 bases at J, with 11 bases between the two ends. The CDR3 covers 14 residues. CDR3 sequence (DNA): TGTGCCAGCAGTTTATTACAGGGTGGACAGCCCCAGCATTTT. Its translation: CASSLLQGGQPQHF.

This clonotype was observed a few times. This chain connects TRBV4-2 to TRBJ2-1; 9 bases line up with TRBD2. The CDR3 has 16 amino acids. Germline CDR1 and CDR2: LGHNA and YNFKEQ. J gave up 0 bases and V 1 base, and 1 base lay outside the gene matches. DNA for the CDR3: TGTGCCAGCAGCCAAGGGACTAGCGTCTCCTACAATGAGCAGTTCTTC. Its translation: CASSQGTSVSYNEQFF.

This chain connects TRBV12-3 or TRBV12-4 to TRBJ1-6; no firm D call. CDR3 length equals 14 residues. The V end lost 6 bases, the J end lost 5 bases, and 11 bases lay between the germline ends. The CDR3 sequence is CASSLMEDNSPLHF. CDR3 coding DNA: TGTGCCAGCAGCTTAATGGAAGATAATTCACCCCTCCACTTT.

As concerns this clonotype: One end of the junction varies from germline; a read error may be responsible. The chain links TRBV20-1 to TRBJ2-5; D may be TRBD1 or TRBD2 (5 bases each). The length of the CDR3 is 20 residues. Germline CDR1 reads DFQATT; CDR2 reads SNEGSKA (reference sequence). The CDR3 reads CCANSGPAPGPKARAETQYF. The DNA of the CDR3 is TGCTGTGCTAATAGTGGGCCGGCGCCGGGACCAAAAGCGCGGGCGGAGACCCAGTACTTC.